Below, one TCR beta chain is given with its context. Libraries were prepared by immunoSEQ multiplex PCR; TCRdb keeps only in-frame clonotypes and omits some of them. Its listing shows around 190,000 clones. The entry originates in a study of control samples from healthy donors and cancer patients. The TCR sequence derives from a young woman in good health. The sequenced sample consisted of blood.

The CDR3 DNA follows: TGCGCCAGCAGCTTGGTCGGGACAGGGAAAGAGACCCAGTACTTC. Amino acids: CASSLVGTGKETQYF. The rearrangement uses TRBV5-1 and TRBJ2-5; 9 nucleotides match TRBD1. In germline, CDR1 is SGHRS, CDR2 YFSETQ. The CDR3 has 15 residues. With 0 bases clipped from V and 3 bases from J, the junction kept 3 bases outside the gene matches.